These 14 T cell receptor beta chains were all obtained from the same sample, sequenced in a study of blood T cell repertoires in COVID-19. TCRdb keeps only in-frame clones here, not all; method: immunoSEQ multiplex PCR. The sample has roughly 140,000 clones, about 86% seen once. Sequencing used peripheral blood. The receptors were sampled from a human donor in a cohort sampled during active COVID-19.

This clone was counted a single time. The rearrangement uses TRBV18 and TRBJ2-7, with D perhaps TRBD2 (6 bases). Germline V gene data show CDR1 as KGHSH and CDR2 as LQKENI. This CDR3 has 12 amino acids. Trimming cost V 6 bases and J 4 bases, with 10 bases left between them. This chain's CDR3 is CASSKSGYEQYF. In nucleotides, the CDR3 is TGTGCCAGCTCCAAGAGCGGGTACGAGCAGTACTTC.

The chain is built from TRBV27 and TRBJ1-2; 7 bases are a match to TRBD1. Germline V gives CDR1 MNHEY, CDR2 SMNVEV (reference sequence). The J segment lost 0 bases and the V segment lost 4 bases, leaving 5 bases of the junction unmatched. The CDR3 has 15 amino acids. Here the CDR3 DNA reads TGTGCCAGCAGTTCCCGACAGGGATCTAACTATGGCTACACCTTC. This sequence encodes CASSSRQGSNYGYTF.

The gene calls are TRBV5-1 and TRBJ1-3; D may be TRBD1 (5 bases). Germline V gives CDR1 SGHRS, CDR2 YFSETQ. This CDR3 region has 14 residues. V was pared by 4 bases and J by 4 bases, with 12 bases between. The CDR3 protein is CASSGTGGGNTIYF. CDR3 coding DNA: TGCGCCAGCAGCGGGACCGGGGGAGGAAACACCATATATTTT.

This chain connects TRBV18 to TRBJ2-7, with D perhaps TRBD1 (5 bases). The CDR3 extends over 14 amino acids. V lost 11 bases and J 6 bases, leaving 23 bases between the germline ends. The germline V gene encodes CDR1 KGHSH and CDR2 LQKENI. The CDR3 is CAGSSSQGSTEQYF. The CDR3 DNA is TGTGCCGGAAGCTCAAGTCAGGGATCGACCGAGCAGTACTTC.

This clone occurred once. The chain combines TRBV18 with TRBJ2-7; 8 nucleotides match TRBD1. The J segment lost 4 bases and the V segment lost 5 bases, leaving 7 bases of the junction unmatched. This CDR3 spans 14 amino acids. Germline CDR1 and CDR2: KGHSH and LQKENI. CDR3 region: CASSTGTGGYEQYF. The CDR3 region has the DNA TGTGCCAGCTCAACCGGGACAGGAGGGTACGAGCAGTACTTC.

The genes are TRBV3-1 (or the pseudogene TRBV3-2) and TRBJ2-5, with TRBD1 matching 8 bases. Germline V gene sequence: CDR1 LGHDT, CDR2 YNNKEL (reference sequence). This CDR3 spans 14 amino acids. The V gene end was trimmed by 1 base and the J gene end by 2 bases; junction bases not matched to a gene: 0. CDR3 DNA sequence: TGTGCCAGCAGCCAAGGGACAGGGCAAGAGACCCAGTACTTC. Residues: CASSQGTGQETQYF.

V and J are TRBV19 and TRBJ2-7, with D uncertain. The CDR3 consists of 15 residues. CDR1 and CDR2 (germline): LNHDA, SQIVND (reference sequence). The V end lost 0 bases, the J end lost 0 bases, and 9 bases lay between the germline ends. The DNA of the CDR3 is TGTGCCAGTAGTATAGATTCACAGAGCTCCTACGAGCAGTACTTC. Translation gives CASSIDSQSSYEQYF. The full variable domain, completed using reference TRBV19 and TRBJ2-7, is DGGITQSPKYLFRKEGQNVTLSCEQNLNHDAMYWYRQDPGQGLRLIYYSQIVNDFQKGDIAEGYSVSREKKESFPLTVTSAQKNPTAFYLCASSIDSQSSYEQYFGPGTRLTVT.

The chain carries TRBV6-5 and TRBJ1-5, with TRBD1 as a possible D gene (5 bases). The germline V gene encodes CDR1 MNHEY and CDR2 SVGAGI. The CDR3 sequence is 15 residues long. Trimming shortened V by 6 bases and J by 0 bases, and 12 bases separated the two germline ends. The CDR3 nucleotides are TGTGCCAGCAGCGACAGTGACTTTAGCAATCAGCCCCAGCATTTT. This sequence encodes CASSDSDFSNQPQHF.

Turning to this clone: The junction departs from germline at one end; a sequencing error may be responsible. V gene TRBV7-9 combines with J gene TRBJ1-2; TRBD1 might be the D (6 bases). The CDR3 spans 17 residues. CDR1 SEHNR and CDR2 FQNEAQ come from the germline V gene (reference sequence). CDR3 sequence (DNA): TGTGCCAGCACCTTAATCCGCGGCGACAGGAGGCTATTCGGCTACACCTTC. Encoded protein: CASTLIRGDRRLFGYTF. The full variable domain, rest sourced from reference TRBV7-9 and TRBJ1-2, is DTGVSQNPRHKITKRGQNVTFRCDPISEHNRLYWYRQTLGQGPEFLTYFQNEAQLEKSRLLSDRFSAERPKGSFSTLEIQRTEQGDSAMYLCASTLIRGDRRLFGYTFGSGTRLTVV.

CDR3 sequence reads: CASSSRDRASPLHF. In nucleotides, the CDR3 is TGTGCCAGCAGCTCCCGGGACAGGGCTTCACCCCTCCACTTT. The gene calls are TRBV9 and TRBJ1-6, with 9 nucleotides matching TRBD1. Germline assignment: CDR1 SGDLS and CDR2 YYNGEE. J gave up 9 bases and V 4 bases, and 5 bases lay outside the gene matches. The CDR3 is 14 amino acids. The variable domain in full, with the rest retrieved from reference TRBV9 and TRBJ1-6, is DSGVTQTPKHLITATGQRVTLRCSPRSGDLSVYWYQQSLDQGLQFLIQYYNGEERAKGNILERFSAQQFPDLHSELNLSSLELGDSALYFCASSSRDRASPLHFGNGTRLTVT.

The J gene is TRBJ1-2, the V gene TRBV14; 9 bases match TRBD1. In germline, CDR1 is SGHDN, CDR2 FVKESK. The CDR3 covers 16 residues. After removal of 1 base from V and 4 bases from J, the junction contained 7 bases not matched to a gene. The CDR3 sequence: CASSQGQGTGIYGYTF. In nucleotides, the CDR3 is TGTGCCAGCAGCCAAGGACAAGGGACAGGGATCTATGGCTACACCTTC.

This clone was observed once. This rearrangement joins TRBV5-1 to TRBJ2-2; TRBD2 matches at 9 bases. Trimming took 3 bases from V and 6 from J; bases not matched to a gene: 21. Per the germline V gene, CDR1 is SGHRS and CDR2 is YFSETQ. The CDR3 is 20 residues long. The CDR3 here is CASSSERTGRGGGGAGELFF. For the CDR3, the DNA is TGCGCCAGCAGCTCCGAACGGACAGGTCGAGGAGGCGGGGGGGCCGGGGAGCTGTTTTTT.

This clone was found once. The CDR3 sequence: CSVASSRGYTF. For the CDR3, the DNA is TGCAGCGTTGCAAGTAGTAGAGGCTACACCTTC. The chain couples TRBV29-1 to TRBJ1-2; D unresolved. The CDR3 has 11 residues. CDR1 is SQVTM and CDR2 is ANQGSEA in the germline V gene. Deletions cut 4 bases from V and 8 bases from J, with 11 bases between. The full variable domain, rest sourced from reference TRBV29-1 and TRBJ1-2, is SAVISQKPSRDICQRGTSLTIQCQVDSQVTMMFWYRQQPGQSLTLIATANQGSEATYESGFVIDKFPISRPNLTFSTLTVSNMSPEDSSIYLCSVASSRGYTFGSGTRLTVV.

The chain couples TRBV2 to TRBJ1-5; D not resolved. V lost 9 bases and J lost 5, with 14 bases in between. Germline V gives CDR1 SNHLY, CDR2 FYNNEI. The CDR3 is 13 residues long. CDR3 bases: TGTGCCAGTACAACAGCTTGGCATCAGCCCCAGCATTTT. This translates into CASTTAWHQPQHF.